The 25 T cell receptor beta chains below were found in one sample sequenced in a study of identical twins. TCRdb re-analysed the 5' RACE reads in MiXCR, keeping a single row per CDR3 protein. The sample records about 240,000 distinct CDR3 sequences, 10% being singletons. Sample: memory T cells sorted from blood. The source is a man aged 45-65 years in good health.

At least ten counts were recorded for this clonotype. This sequence joins TRBV28 and TRBJ2-3, with D tentatively TRBD1 or TRBD2 (5 bases each). The CDR3 covers 15 residues. Per the germline V gene, CDR1 is MDHEN and CDR2 is SYDVKM. Trimming removed 5 bases at V and 4 bases at J, with 16 bases between. CDR3 nucleotides: TGTGCCAGCAGTCCCGGGGCAACAAATTCAGATACGCAGTATTTT. This gives the protein CASSPGATNSDTQYF.

There are many counts of this clonotype. This chain joins TRBV5-5 and TRBJ1-1, with D tentatively TRBD1 (5 bases). The CDR3 loop spans 15 amino acids. Per germline, CDR1 SGHKS and CDR2 YYEKEE (reference sequence). Trimming took off 5 bases at V and 5 bases at J, with 19 bases between the two ends. CDR3 DNA sequence: TGTGCCAGCAGAGAAGCCCTTGGGGGTTTTACTGAAGCTTTCTTT. It yields the protein CASREALGGFTEAFF.

The chain recombines TRBV16 with TRBJ2-6; D ambiguous. Per the germline V gene, CDR1 is KGHSY and CDR2 is FQNENV. This CDR3 spans 15 amino acids. Trimming stripped 1 base from V and 0 bases from J, with 4 bases between. Here the CDR3 reads CASSQFNSGANVLTF. The CDR3 DNA reads TGTGCCAGCAGCCAATTTAACTCTGGGGCCAACGTCCTGACTTTC. Supplemented by reference TRBV16 and TRBJ2-6, the full variable domain reads GEEVAQTPKHLVRGEGQKAKLYCAPIKGHSYVFWYQQVLKNEFKFLISFQNENVFDETGMPKERFSAKCLPNSPCSLEIQATKLEDSAVYFCASSQFNSGANVLTFGAGSRLTVL.

This clonotype showed up many times. The rearrangement joins TRBV12-3 or TRBV12-4 to TRBJ2-2, with 10 bases aligning to TRBD2. Unmatched junction bases numbered 8, after V lost 7 bases and J lost 6 bases. This CDR3 contains 15 residues. For the CDR3, the DNA is TGTGCCAGCACCTTGGGGACTAGCGACTCCGGGGAGCTGTTTTTT. It is translated as CASTLGTSDSGELFF.

The rearrangement uses TRBV7-9 and TRBJ1-1; D perhaps matches TRBD1 (6 bases). The V gene lost 0 bases and the J gene lost 5 bases, with 13 bases spanning the gap. The CDR3 is 15 residues long. Looked up from germline, CDR1 is SEHNR and CDR2 is FQNEAQ (reference sequence). DNA for the CDR3: TGTGCCAGCAGCTTAGCGCGGCAGGGGACGACTGAAGCTTTCTTT. This codes for CASSLARQGTTEAFF.

This clonotype was seen more than once but under ten times. The chain has TRBV28 and TRBJ2-6; D may correspond to TRBD1 or TRBD2 (5 bases each). Germline loops: CDR1 MDHEN, CDR2 SYDVKM. The CDR3 sequence is 16 residues long. V lost 4 bases and J 0 bases, leaving 10 bases between the germline ends. The CDR3 nucleotides read TGTGCCAGCAGTTCTACCGGGACCTCTGGGGCCAACGTCCTGACTTTC. Protein sequence: CASSSTGTSGANVLTF.

About this clonotype: The junction differs from germline at one of its ends, possibly a read error. The rearrangement links TRBV7-9 to TRBJ2-5, with TRBD1 identical over 7 bases. This CDR3 has 15 amino acids. Per the germline V gene, CDR1 is SEHNR and CDR2 is FQNEAQ (reference sequence). CDR3 in amino acids: CVSSTSDRVGETQYF. CDR3 in DNA: TGTGTCAGCAGCACATCCGACAGGGTAGGGGAGACCCAGTACTTC.

This clonotype occurred many times. The V gene is TRBV5-1, the J gene TRBJ2-1, with 10 bases lining up with TRBD2. Germline V gives CDR1 SGHRS, CDR2 YFSETQ. J gave up 8 bases and V 0 bases, and 8 bases lay outside the gene matches. The CDR3 spans 16 residues. The CDR3 is CASSLGASGRGDEQFF. CDR3 sequence (DNA): TGCGCCAGCAGCTTGGGGGCTAGCGGGAGAGGTGATGAGCAGTTCTTC.

This clonotype was counted many times. The chain joins TRBV7-2 to TRBJ2-7, with 8 positions matching TRBD2. The V segment lost 8 bases and the J segment 1 base; nucleotides outside the gene matches: 16. The CDR3 sequence is 17 residues long. The germline CDR1 and CDR2 sequences are SGHTA and FQGNSA. The CDR3 is CASGTTSGRGVSYEQYF. CDR3 nucleotide sequence: TGTGCCAGCGGAACAACCTCGGGGCGGGGGGTTTCCTACGAGCAGTACTTC.

The chain links TRBV7-2 to TRBJ1-4, with TRBD1 identical over 7 bases. CDR3 length: 14 amino acids. V lost 4 bases to trimming and J lost 2 bases; unmatched junction nucleotides: 1. Germline V CDR1 and CDR2: SGHTA, FQGNSA. CDR3: CASSSTGTNEKLFF. CDR3 DNA: TGTGCCAGCAGCTCGACAGGGACTAATGAAAAACTGTTTTTT. The full variable domain, completed using reference TRBV7-2 and TRBJ1-4, is GAGVSQSPSNKVTEKGKDVELRCDPISGHTALYWYRQSLGQGLEFLIYFQGNSAPDKSGLPSDRFSAERTGGSVSTLTIQRTQQEDSAVYLCASSSTGTNEKLFFGSGTQLSVL.

This rearrangement joins TRBV4-1 to TRBJ2-5; 8 bases are shared with TRBD1. The CDR3 runs 17 residues. V lost 5 bases to trimming and J lost 4 bases; unmatched junction nucleotides: 15. Germline V gene data show CDR1 as MGHRA and CDR2 as YSYEKL. The CDR3 DNA sequence: TGCGCCAGCAGCAAGCAGGGGGCCGCTGATCCGCGAGAGACCCAGTACTTC. Translating it yields CASSKQGAADPRETQYF.

There are many counts of this clonotype. V and J are TRBV10-3 and TRBJ2-3; tentatively, D is TRBD1 (6 bases). This CDR3 has 19 amino acids. Per germline, CDR1 ENHRY and CDR2 SYGVKD. V lost 2 bases and J 3 bases, leaving 24 bases between the germline ends. The CDR3 sequence is CAISEPKTGTIIVTDTQYF. CDR3 DNA: TGTGCCATCAGTGAGCCCAAGACCGGGACAATAATTGTGACAGATACGCAGTATTTT.

This clonotype was seen a handful of times. This chain links TRBV28 with TRBJ1-5, with 8 nucleotides matching TRBD1. Germline CDR1 and CDR2: MDHEN and SYDVKM. J lost 6 bases, V lost 4 bases, and 5 bases had no gene match. The CDR3 covers 14 residues. CDR3 nucleotides: TGTGCCAGCAGTTCCGGGACAGGTCCTCAGCCCCAGCATTTT. This sequence encodes CASSSGTGPQPQHF.

This chain connects TRBV11-1 to TRBJ2-1, with TRBD2 identical over 13 bases. CDR3 size: 21 residues. Germline loops: CDR1 SGHAT, CDR2 FQDESV (reference sequence). The junction had 16 bases not matched to a gene; V was cut back by 5 bases and J by 0 bases. CDR3 loop: CASSPTKRLAGGRLSYNEQFF. CDR3 coding DNA: TGTGCCAGCAGCCCCACAAAACGACTAGCGGGGGGCCGTCTCTCCTACAATGAGCAGTTCTTC. The variable domain in full, completed from reference TRBV11-1 and TRBJ2-1, reads EAEVAQSPRYKITEKSQAVAFWCDPISGHATLYWYRQILGQGPELLVQFQDESVVDDSQLPKDRFSAERLKGVDSTLKIQPAELGDSAMYLCASSPTKRLAGGRLSYNEQFFGPGTRLTVL.

This clonotype has ten or more counts. The chain links TRBV6-2 or TRBV6-3 to TRBJ2-7, with D perhaps matching TRBD1 (6 bases). Germline loops: CDR1 MNHEY, CDR2 SVGEGT. Trimming took off 2 bases at V and 3 bases at J, with 11 bases between the two ends. The CDR3 totals 14 residues. CDR3 sequence (DNA): TGTGCCAGCAGTTACGAACAGGGTATCTACGAGCAGTACTTC. Amino acids: CASSYEQGIYEQYF.

This clonotype was counted only a few times. The V and J genes are TRBV7-9 and TRBJ2-2, with 7 bases lining up with TRBD1. Looked up from germline, CDR1 is SEHNR and CDR2 is FQNEAQ (reference sequence). Trimming cost V 11 bases and J 0 bases; bases outside gene matches: 6. CDR3 length equals 14 residues. This CDR3 is CALTGTANTGELFF. The CDR3 nucleotides read TGTGCCCTCACCGGGACAGCGAACACCGGGGAGCTGTTTTTT.

This clonotype was counted ten times or more. The chain combines TRBV7-2 with TRBJ2-4, with 7 bases fitting TRBD2. In germline, CDR1 is SGHTA, CDR2 FQGNSA. The CDR3 contains 14 residues. After removal of 5 bases from V and 7 bases from J, the junction contained 8 bases not matched to a gene. In nucleotides, the CDR3 is TGTGCCAGCAGCCCCGGCGGGGGAAGTAACATTCAGTACTTC. It encodes CASSPGGGSNIQYF.

This clonotype was counted only a few times. This chain links TRBV7-9 with TRBJ2-2; D is ambiguous. The CDR3 has 15 residues. V was trimmed by 0 bases and J by 4 bases, leaving 9 bases between them. The germline V gene encodes CDR1 SEHNR and CDR2 FQNEAQ (reference sequence). The CDR3 loop is CASSLAGLITGELFF. CDR3 bases: TGTGCCAGCAGCTTAGCAGGGCTGATCACCGGGGAGCTGTTTTTT.

This clonotype was counted between two and nine times. The CDR3 nucleotides are TGTGCCAGCAGGTCGACAGGTTATCAGCCCCAGCATTTT. Protein product: CASRSTGYQPQHF. V and J are TRBV6-1 and TRBJ1-5; maybe TRBD1 (6 bases). This CDR3 contains 13 residues. From germline, CDR1 is MNHNS and CDR2 SASEGT. Trimming took 6 bases from V and 5 from J, leaving 11 bases between them.

V gene TRBV11-2 combines with J gene TRBJ2-5; TRBD2 matches 9 bases. The V and J ends lost 5 bases and 5 bases, in that order; junction bases with no gene match: 9. This CDR3 contains 15 residues. The germline V gene encodes CDR1 SGHAT and CDR2 FQNNGV. CDR3 sequence (DNA): TGTGCCAGCAGCCCACGGCGGGGGGGCCTGGAGACCCAGTACTTC. This gives the protein CASSPRRGGLETQYF.

This clonotype was seen ten or more times. The chain recombines TRBV4-2 with TRBJ2-3; D is unclear. There are 15 residues in the CDR3. The germline V and J ends were trimmed by 4 bases and 2 bases, with 13 bases remaining between them. Germline CDR1 LGHNA, CDR2 YNFKEQ. CDR3 protein: CASSPGASFTDTQYF. CDR3 bases: TGTGCCAGCAGCCCAGGAGCTTCTTTCACAGATACGCAGTATTTT.

There are many counts of this clonotype. The V call is TRBV12-3 or TRBV12-4, the J call TRBJ2-1, with no clear D. CDR3 length equals 11 residues. V dropped 3 bases and J dropped 9 bases, with 6 bases sitting between them. DNA for the CDR3: TGTGCCAGCAGTTTGCGGTTTGAGCAGTTCTTC. Amino acid sequence: CASSLRFEQFF.

This clonotype was counted between two and nine times. This chain connects TRBV7-8 to TRBJ1-1; tentative D call: TRBD1 (6 bases). The ends were cut back, 2 bases at V and 3 bases at J, with 7 bases in the middle. The germline V gene has CDR1 SGHVS and CDR2 FQNEAQ. The CDR3 has 13 residues. Here the CDR3 DNA reads TGTGCCAGCAGCTTACCAGGGGACACTGAAGCTTTCTTT. Amino acid sequence: CASSLPGDTEAFF.

This clonotype was seen repeatedly, ten times or more. V and J are TRBV7-8 and TRBJ1-1, with unresolved D. V dropped 0 bases and J dropped 2 bases, with 13 bases sitting between them. From germline, CDR1 is SGHVS and CDR2 FQNEAQ. The CDR3 spans 16 residues. CDR3 amino acids: CASSLAAAPGNTEAFF. The DNA of the CDR3 is TGTGCCAGCAGCTTAGCCGCCGCGCCGGGCAACACTGAAGCTTTCTTT.

This clonotype was detected only a few times. For the CDR3, the DNA is TGTGCCAGCAGCAAACAGGGACAGCCGAACACTGAAGCTTTCTTT. Protein product: CASSKQGQPNTEAFF. J is TRBJ1-1 and V is TRBV7-2; TRBD1 matches at 7 bases. Germline trimming cut 5 bases from V and 1 base from J; bases unmatched to any gene: 7. This CDR3 spans 15 amino acids. Germline loops: CDR1 SGHTA, CDR2 FQGNSA.